Sequencing of this T cell receptor beta chain was carried out in a study of shared clonotypes between healthy human individuals. Measured with immunoSEQ multiplex PCR; TCRdb has only the in-frame clones, and not every one. The data hold 2 million to 3 million clones, with 80% to 95% observed a single time. The specimen sequenced was naive CD4+ T cells from PBMCs. Documented subset: CD45RA+ positively selected. This clonotype was obtained from a man aged 18-30 years in good health. Some clones in this sample may be carry-over from other donors' samples.

This CDR3 reads CSAGSGSYEQYF. For the CDR3, the DNA is TGCAGCGCTGGAAGCGGGAGTTACGAGCAGTACTTC. The chain employs TRBV29-1 and TRBJ2-7, with 8 bases fitting TRBD2. This CDR3 comprises 12 residues. J was trimmed by 4 bases and V by 7 bases; bases with no gene match: 6. In germline, CDR1 is SQVTM, CDR2 ANQGSEA.